This T cell receptor beta chain is from a study of shared clonotypes between healthy human individuals. Study details: Each donor had three CD4 naive, three CD4 memory, two CD8 naive and one CD8 memory plate.

Memory CD4+ cells were the fraction left after CD45RA+ naive selection. Worth noting for this clone: Antigen: not known.

Per the germline V gene, CDR1 is LNHDA and CDR2 is SQIVND (reference sequence). CDR3 size: 12 residues. The trim removed 5 bases at V and 11 bases at J, leaving 3 bases unmatched. Study-wide findings and caveats: Generation probabilities were higher for clonotypes shared across all four sorted-subset donors than for unshared ones. Sequencing depth was expected to influence donor clonotype sharing.

Some clones are missing from TCRdb's copy, which holds only in-frame ones; the method was immunoSEQ multiplex PCR. The table shows millions of clones, with 85% to 95% occurring only once. This sequence joins TRBV19 and TRBJ2-3, with TRBD2 matching 11 bases. Sequencing was performed on naive CD4+ T cells sorted from blood. Indicated subset: CD45RA+ positively selected. This sequence was found in a man younger than 35 in good health. The CDR3 is CASSFLAGGQYF. The DNA for the CDR3 is TGTGCCAGTAGTTTTCTAGCGGGAGGGCAGTATTTT. The full variable domain, in which reference TRBV19 and TRBJ2-3 provide the parts outside the CDR3, is DGGITQSPKYLFRKEGQNVTLSCEQNLNHDAMYWYRQDPGQGLRLIYYSQIVNDFQKGDIAEGYSVSREKKESFPLTVTSAQKNPTAFYLCASSFLAGGQYFGPGTRLTVL.